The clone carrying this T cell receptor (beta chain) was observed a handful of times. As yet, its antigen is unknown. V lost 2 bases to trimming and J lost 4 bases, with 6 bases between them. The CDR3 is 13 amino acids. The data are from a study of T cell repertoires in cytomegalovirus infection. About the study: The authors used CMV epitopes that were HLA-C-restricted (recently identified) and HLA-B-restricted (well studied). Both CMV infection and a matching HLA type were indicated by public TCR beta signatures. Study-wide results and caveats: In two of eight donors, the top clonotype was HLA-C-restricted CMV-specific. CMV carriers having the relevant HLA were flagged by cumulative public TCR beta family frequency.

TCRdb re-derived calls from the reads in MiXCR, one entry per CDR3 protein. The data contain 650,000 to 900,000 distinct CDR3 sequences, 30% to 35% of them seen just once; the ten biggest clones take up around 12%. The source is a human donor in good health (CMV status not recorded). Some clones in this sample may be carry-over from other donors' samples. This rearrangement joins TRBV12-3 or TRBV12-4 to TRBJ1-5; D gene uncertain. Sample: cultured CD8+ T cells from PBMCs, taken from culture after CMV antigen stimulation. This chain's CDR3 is CASSLIGNQPQHF. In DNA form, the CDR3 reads TGTGCCAGCAGTTTAATCGGGAATCAGCCCCAGCATTTT.